Sequencing of this T cell receptor beta chain was carried out in a study of shared clonotypes between healthy human individuals. Sequenced by immunoSEQ multiplex PCR; TCRdb stores in-frame clones only, minus some. Of 1,400,000 or so clones in the sample, approximately 98.5% were seen once. Sequencing was done on a sample of naive CD4+ T cells sorted from blood. Subset reported: CD45RA+ positively selected. This clonotype originated in a man aged 30 to 45 in good health.

Here the CDR3 DNA reads TGCGCCAGCAGCCAAGGACGGCCGATGAACTACGAGCAGTACTTC. Its protein product is CASSQGRPMNYEQYF. The chain combines TRBV5-1 with TRBJ2-7; no definite D call. CDR3 length: 15 amino acids. Trimming shortened V by 4 bases and J by 3 bases, and 17 bases separated the two germline ends. Germline V CDR1 and CDR2: SGHRS, YFSETQ.